This TCR beta chain was captured by sequencing in a study of blood T cell repertoires in COVID-19. Study overall: T cells, B-cell-depleted T cells, or PBMCs supplied cDNA or gDNA.

Recruits, aged about 18 to 100 years, lived in 24 US areas. This clone was seen a single time. Sequenced by immunoSEQ multiplex PCR; TCRdb stores in-frame clones only, minus some. The sample yields hundreds of thousands of clones, roughly 90% seen once. V dropped 2 bases and J dropped 5; count of bases not matched to a gene: 4. The CDR3 covers 14 residues. The germline CDR1 and CDR2 sequences are SGHNT and YYREEE (reference sequence). The sequence came from a woman in her 30s with acute COVID-19. Sequencing was performed on PBMCs or T cells enriched from blood (not recorded which). The chain couples TRBV5-4 to TRBJ2-1; TRBD1 matches at 7 bases. The CDR3 DNA reads TGTGCCAGCAGCTTAGGGGGCAGGGACAATGAGCAGTTCTTC. Translating gives CASSLGGRDNEQFF.